This T cell receptor (beta chain) originates from a study of T cell responses to AZD1222 COVID-19 vaccine. Study conclusions and caveats: Repertoires in all cases were sampled only once the peak T cell response had passed. With two AZD1222 doses given, Spike-specific TCR breadth and depth both rose. Distributed over spike, vaccine-associated CD4 TCRs predominated at 160-218 and 743-854. Close to half of all spike-specific TCRs reportedly target regions of the variants that are unmutated.

As concerns this clone: What it binds is unknown.

Germline V gene sequence: CDR1 SGHVS, CDR2 FQNEAQ. This CDR3 contains 13 residues. V was pared by 5 bases and J by 6 bases, with 4 bases of the junction left unmatched. Libraries were prepared by immunoSEQ multiplex PCR; TCRdb keeps only in-frame clonotypes and omits some of them. Among tens of thousands of clones, over 85% were seen once, and the ten largest hold around 2.8%. The J gene is TRBJ2-1, the V gene TRBV7-8; 7 positions match TRBD1. The specimen was peripheral blood, collected on day 0 of AZD1222 vaccination. The source is an adult in good health. The CDR3 DNA is TGTGCCAGCAGCCGACAGGGTAGCAATGAGCAGTTCTTC. This gives the protein CASSRQGSNEQFF.